This passage covers 23 T cell receptor beta chains from one sample sequenced in a study of regulatory T cells in long-lasting Graves disease. The sample's time point: newly diagnosed GD, antithyroid drugs for less than 3 months. Researchers made the TCR library from RNA that was extracted from PBMCs. Construction of TCR beta libraries relied on iRepertoire HTBI primers and on Arm-PCR targeting CDR3 regions. TCRdb reanalysed the multiplex PCR reads using MiXCR and keeps one entry per CDR3 protein. The sample carries over 350,000 distinct CDR3 sequences, 15% recorded once. These sequences were also reported in another study, on T cells in Graves' hyperthyroidism and ophthalmopathy.

The source material was peripheral blood mononuclear cells (PBMCs), sampled at new diagnosis, from a patient treated with antithyroid drugs. The receptors derive from a woman in her 40s with Graves disease.

In this sample, this clonotype turned up many times. This sequence joins TRBV30 and TRBJ2-5, with D perhaps matching TRBD1 (5 bases). The CDR3 contains 13 residues. The V end was cut by 3 bases, the J end by 5 bases, with 13 bases between. CDR1 is GTSNPN and CDR2 is SVGIG in the germline V gene (reference sequence). The CDR3 loop reads CAWSKGLEETQYF. CDR3 coding DNA: TGTGCCTGGAGCAAGGGGCTCGAGGAGACCCAGTACTTC. The variable domain in full, with the rest retrieved from reference TRBV30 and TRBJ2-5, is SQTIHQWPATLVQPVGSPLSLECTVEGTSNPNLYWYRQAAGRGLQLLFYSVGIGQISSEVPQNLSASRPQDRQFILSSKKLLLSDSGFYLCAWSKGLEETQYFGPGTRLLVL.

The chain joins TRBV15 to TRBJ2-6; a weak D match, TRBD2 (5 bases). Germline V gene sequence: CDR1 LNHNV, CDR2 YYDKDF (reference sequence). Trimming pared 1 base from V and 0 bases from J, leaving 16 bases between. The CDR3 is made up of 19 amino acids. In nucleotides, the CDR3 is TGTGCCACCAGCAGAGGGAGGTTAGTCACAGTCTCTGGGGCCAACGTCCTGACTTTC. Protein sequence: CATSRGRLVTVSGANVLTF.

A word on this clonotype: Because the CDR3 is missing its conserved closing phenylalanine or tryptophan, this is likely a read error. No DNA is shown, since the ends of the CDR3 on it are uncertain; the CDR3 is the one TCRdb lists. The J gene is TRBJ1-1, the V gene TRBV6-2 or TRBV6-3. Germline CDR1 is MNHEY and CDR2 is SVGEGT. The CDR3 is 12 residues long, ends included. CDR3 sequence: CASSRARLDITY.

The chain couples TRBV6-2 or TRBV6-3 to TRBJ2-7, with D maybe TRBD1 (5 bases). CDR1 and CDR2 (germline): MNHEY, SVGEGT. V lost 11 bases, J lost 4 bases, and 15 bases lay in between. There are 12 residues in the CDR3. CDR3 sequence reads: CAVQVQTYEQYF. The CDR3 DNA reads as TGTGCCGTACAGGTTCAGACGTACGAGCAGTACTTC.

This chain links TRBV19 with TRBJ2-7; 7 nucleotides align to TRBD1. Germline-derived CDR1 and CDR2 are LNHDA and SQIVND (reference sequence). This CDR3 region has 14 residues. After removal of 5 bases from V and 6 bases from J, the junction contained 10 bases not matched to a gene. CDR3 protein: CASSLRTGPLEQYF. CDR3 coding DNA: TGTGCCAGTAGTTTAAGGACAGGCCCCCTCGAGCAGTACTTC.

This clonotype has ten or more counts. The chain combines TRBV6-2 or TRBV6-3 with TRBJ2-5; TRBD2 agrees at 7 bases. Germline assignment: CDR1 MNHEY and CDR2 SVGEGT. The CDR3 contains 15 residues. V lost 4 bases to trimming and J lost 5 bases; unmatched junction nucleotides: 10. DNA of the CDR3: TGTGCCAGCAGTTCACTGACTAGCTTTAAGGAGACCCAGTACTTC. This codes for CASSSLTSFKETQYF.

This clonotype showed up just a few times. The V and J genes are TRBV20-1 and TRBJ2-1; D is unresolved. Deletions cut 4 bases from V and 0 bases from J, with 7 bases between. The CDR3 extends over 13 amino acids. Per the germline V gene, CDR1 is DFQATT and CDR2 is SNEGSKA (reference sequence). CDR3 sequence: CSATGISYNEQFF. CDR3 DNA: TGCAGTGCTACAGGTATCTCCTACAATGAGCAGTTCTTC.

This clonotype occurred a few times. The CDR3 DNA reads as TGTGCCTGGAGTGTCGGAGGGACAGGGGACCTACAAGAGACCCAGTACTTC. It is translated as CAWSVGGTGDLQETQYF. The chain carries TRBV30 and TRBJ2-5; 10 bases map to TRBD1. Germline CDR1 reads GTSNPN; CDR2 reads SVGIG (reference sequence). CDR3 size: 17 residues. V shed 0 bases and J 2 bases; nucleotides not matched to a gene: 9.

This clonotype was counted only a few times. This chain uses TRBV28 with TRBJ1-1; D perhaps matches TRBD1 (6 bases). The CDR3 is 12 residues long. The germline V gene encodes CDR1 MDHEN and CDR2 SYDVKM. The V and J ends lost 5 bases and 9 bases respectively, with 13 bases between them. CDR3: CASSRGGAQAFF. CDR3 nucleotides: TGTGCCAGCAGTCGGGGGGGCGCGCAAGCTTTCTTT.

This clonotype has only one observation. The chain employs TRBV5-4 and TRBJ2-1; 12 nucleotides agree with TRBD2. The CDR3 has 14 amino acids. CDR1 and CDR2 (germline): SGHNT, YYREEE (reference sequence). The V segment lost 4 bases and the J segment 10 bases; nucleotides outside the gene matches: 6. For the CDR3, the DNA is TGTGCCAGCAGCATGGCTAGCGGGGGGGGGGAGCAGTTCTTC. It yields the protein CASSMASGGGEQFF.

There are a few counts of this clonotype. The V and J genes are TRBV5-1 and TRBJ1-2; D uncertain. Trimming left V 6 bases short and J 8 bases short, with 17 bases between. Germline CDR1 SGHRS, CDR2 YFSETQ. The CDR3 contains 13 residues. The CDR3 sequence: CASKSTTGWGYTF. In DNA form, the CDR3 reads TGCGCCAGCAAAAGTACGACGGGCTGGGGCTACACCTTC.

This rearrangement joins TRBV5-1 to TRBJ2-3; TRBD2 might be the D (5 bases). The CDR3 loop spans 14 amino acids. Trimming took off 3 bases at V and 0 bases at J, with 8 bases between the two ends. Per germline, CDR1 SGHRS and CDR2 YFSETQ. CDR3 region: CASSSRESTDTQYF. CDR3 DNA: TGCGCCAGCAGCTCAAGGGAGAGCACAGATACGCAGTATTTT.

The chain couples TRBV2 to TRBJ2-1; TRBD2 is a possible D gene (5 bases). The CDR3 is 15 residues long. V lost 6 bases and J lost 6, with 18 bases in between. CDR1 is SNHLY and CDR2 is FYNNEI in the germline V gene. CDR3: CASRDYRSSFNEQFF. Written as DNA, the CDR3 is TGTGCCAGCAGAGACTACCGTTCGTCGTTCAATGAGCAGTTCTTC. Supplemented by reference TRBV2 and TRBJ2-1, the full variable domain reads EPEVTQTPSHQVTQMGQEVILRCVPISNHLYFYWYRQILGQKVEFLVSFYNNEISEKSEIFDDQFSVERPDGSNFTLKIRSTKLEDSAMYFCASRDYRSSFNEQFFGPGTRLTVL.

The rearrangement links TRBV10-2 to TRBJ2-2; D is tentatively TRBD1 or TRBD2 (6 bases each). Germline assignment: CDR1 WSHSY and CDR2 SAAADI. V was shortened by 7 bases and J by 2 bases, with 8 bases between the two germline ends. The CDR3 is 13 residues long. This CDR3 is CASKGGNTGELFF. The DNA of the CDR3 is TGCGCCAGCAAGGGGGGAAACACCGGGGAGCTGTTTTTT.

This clonotype was recorded a few times. Since a much larger clone is just one base distant, this may be a read error. The rearrangement joins TRBV28 to TRBJ2-5; weak D call: TRBD2 (6 bases). Per the germline V gene, CDR1 is MDHEN and CDR2 is SYDVKM. The CDR3 runs 14 residues. DNA of the CDR3: TGTGCCAGCAGCGATACGGGACTTCACAATGAGCAGCTCTTC. This encodes CASSDTGLHNEQLF.

This clonotype was seen repeatedly, ten times or more. The CDR3 reads CASSKTGKISGYTF. The CDR3 region has the DNA TGTGCCAGCAGCAAGACAGGGAAGATTTCTGGCTACACCTTC. The rearrangement links TRBV11-3 to TRBJ1-2, with TRBD1 matching 7 bases. Germline CDR1 is SGHNT and CDR2 is YENEEA. The CDR3 loop spans 14 amino acids. V gave up 5 bases and J gave up 7 bases; unmatched junction bases: 10.

In this sample, this clonotype turned up a few times. This chain joins TRBV19 and TRBJ1-3, with no clear D. The CDR3 loop spans 11 amino acids. The V gene's germline CDR1 is LNHDA and CDR2 SQIVND (reference sequence). V lost 8 bases and J 0 bases, leaving 2 bases between the germline ends. CDR3: CASPSGNTIYF. In nucleotides, the CDR3 is TGTGCCAGTCCCTCTGGAAACACCATATATTTT. Based on the CDR3 plus reference TRBV19 and TRBJ1-3, the full variable domain is DGGITQSPKYLFRKEGQNVTLSCEQNLNHDAMYWYRQDPGQGLRLIYYSQIVNDFQKGDIAEGYSVSREKKESFPLTVTSAQKNPTAFYLCASPSGNTIYFGEGSWLTVV.

In its sample, this clonotype was seen many times. This chain uses TRBV6-2 or TRBV6-3 with TRBJ1-1, with a possible D match to TRBD1 (6 bases). With 2 bases removed from V and 0 bases from J, the gap between germline ends came to 10 bases. The CDR3 extends over 15 amino acids. Germline V gene sequence: CDR1 MNHEY, CDR2 SVGEGT. CDR3 region: CASSYQGSMNTEAFF. The CDR3, as DNA: TGTGCCAGCAGTTACCAGGGGTCGATGAACACTGAAGCTTTCTTT.

This clonotype was seen ten or more times. The CDR3 is CAWSVGGTYEQYF. The CDR3 DNA reads TGTGCCTGGAGTGTAGGGGGAACCTACGAGCAGTACTTC. The chain employs TRBV30 and TRBJ2-7; possibly TRBD1 for D (6 bases). V lost 0 bases and J 2 bases, leaving 8 bases between the germline ends. CDR3 length equals 13 residues. The germline V gene encodes CDR1 GTSNPN and CDR2 SVGIG (reference sequence).

The V gene is TRBV24-1, the J gene TRBJ2-1, with D unresolved. The V and J ends lost 4 bases and 10 bases respectively, with 13 bases between them. This CDR3 is built from 13 residues. Germline V CDR1 and CDR2: KGHDR, SFDVKD. CDR3 sequence: CATSDSWQEEQFF. The CDR3, as DNA: TGTGCCACCAGTGACTCCTGGCAAGAGGAGCAGTTCTTC.

In regard to this clonotype: This clone may be a read error of a much larger clone one base away. The genes are TRBV9 and TRBJ2-7, with 7 bases lining up with TRBD2. This CDR3 is 14 amino acids long. Germline CDR1 and CDR2: SGDLS and YYNGEE. V gave up 0 bases and J gave up 7 bases; unmatched junction bases: 7. Written as DNA, the CDR3 is TGTGCCAGCAGCGTAGGGGCGGGAGTGGAAGAGCAGTACGTC. It specifies CASSVGAGVEEQYV.

For this clonotype: A read error is possible here, since a much larger clone lies one base away. The V call is TRBV18, the J call TRBJ2-3, with a weak D call TRBD1 (5 bases). From germline, CDR1 is KGHSH and CDR2 LQKENI. This CDR3 has 15 amino acids. The CDR3 nucleotides read TGTGCCAGCCCACCGTATACAGGCTACACAGATACGCAGTATTTT. This codes for CASPPYTGYTDTQYF.

This chain joins TRBV5-1 and TRBJ2-1; 8 bases align to TRBD1. V trimming: 4 bases; J trimming: 7 bases; junction bases outside the gene matches: 7. CDR3 length: 14 amino acids. The germline CDR1 and CDR2 sequences are SGHRS and YFSETQ. The CDR3 spells CASSLRGLQNEQFF. CDR3 bases: TGCGCCAGCAGCCTCAGGGGGCTTCAGAATGAGCAGTTCTTC.